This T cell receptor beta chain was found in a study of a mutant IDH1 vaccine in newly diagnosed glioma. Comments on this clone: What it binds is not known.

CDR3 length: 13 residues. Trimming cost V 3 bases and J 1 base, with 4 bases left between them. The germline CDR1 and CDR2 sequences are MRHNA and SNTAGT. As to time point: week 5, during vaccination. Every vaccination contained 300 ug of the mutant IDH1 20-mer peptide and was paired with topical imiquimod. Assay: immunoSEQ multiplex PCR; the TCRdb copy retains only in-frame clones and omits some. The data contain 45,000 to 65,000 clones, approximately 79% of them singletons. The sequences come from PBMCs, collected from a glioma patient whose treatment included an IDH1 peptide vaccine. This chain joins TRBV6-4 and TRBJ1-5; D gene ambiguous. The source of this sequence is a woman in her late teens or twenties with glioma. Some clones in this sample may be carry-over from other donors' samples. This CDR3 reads CASSESSNQPQHF. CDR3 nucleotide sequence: TGTGCCAGCAGTGAATCGAGCAATCAGCCCCAGCATTTT.